The 32 T cell receptor beta chains presented below share a single source sample, sequenced in a study of control samples from healthy donors and cancer patients. Method: immunoSEQ multiplex PCR; TCRdb's copy keeps in-frame clones and lacks some. This sample has some 120,000 clones, with about 93% found just once. Sequencing was performed on blood. These receptors came from a man aged 25 to 40 in good health.

The V and J genes are TRBV24-1 and TRBJ2-3; TRBD2 is a possible D gene (6 bases). The CDR3 runs to 13 residues. The V end was cut by 4 bases, the J end by 6 bases, with 10 bases between. In germline, CDR1 is KGHDR, CDR2 SFDVKD. The DNA of the CDR3 is TGTGCCACCAGTGACCCCCGGGAGGATACGCAGTATTTT. Its protein is CATSDPREDTQYF.

This chain joins TRBV27 and TRBJ2-3, with D perhaps matching TRBD1 (6 bases). V lost 8 bases, J lost 7 bases, and 19 bases lay in between. The germline CDR1 and CDR2 sequences are MNHEY and SMNVEV (reference sequence). The CDR3 runs to 14 residues. The CDR3 sequence is CASRQPRTEHTQYF. The DNA for the CDR3 is TGTGCCAGCCGCCAACCTCGGACAGAGCATACGCAGTATTTT.

V gene TRBV18 combines with J gene TRBJ2-3; TRBD1 is a possible D gene (5 bases). Germline loops: CDR1 KGHSH, CDR2 LQKENI. The V and J ends lost 6 bases and 8 bases respectively, with 15 bases between them. This CDR3 has 13 amino acids. The CDR3 DNA reads as TGTGCCAGCTCCCCTTTTGACAGCCGTACGCAGTATTTT. It is translated as CASSPFDSRTQYF. Supplemented by reference TRBV18 and TRBJ2-3, the full variable domain reads NAGVMQNPRHLVRRRGQEARLRCSPMKGHSHVYWYRQLPEEGLKFMVYLQKENIIDESGMPKERFSAEFPKEGPSILRIQQVVRGDSAAYFCASSPFDSRTQYFGPGTRLTVL.

The chain has TRBV9 and TRBJ1-1, with D maybe TRBD1 (5 bases). The V end lost 0 bases, the J end lost 4 bases, and 10 bases lay between the germline ends. The CDR3 spans 14 residues. Germline CDR1 reads SGDLS; CDR2 reads YYNGEE. In DNA form, the CDR3 reads TGTGCCAGCAGCGTAGGCCGGGGGGTCACTGAAGCTTTCTTT. This encodes CASSVGRGVTEAFF.

This clone occurred a few times. The chain has TRBV9 and TRBJ1-1; maybe TRBD1 (5 bases). The CDR3 has 14 amino acids. V was cut by 3 bases and J by 1 base, with 10 bases left in between. Per germline, CDR1 SGDLS and CDR2 YYNGEE. The CDR3 DNA reads TGTGCCAGCAGCGAAGGGCAGGGGAACACTGAAGCTTTCTTT. Translating it yields CASSEGQGNTEAFF.

This clone was detected once. The rearrangement uses TRBV10-2 and TRBJ1-2; 8 bases line up with TRBD1. The CDR3 has 13 amino acids. After removal of 8 bases from V and 5 bases from J, the junction contained 7 bases not matched to a gene. Germline assignment: CDR1 WSHSY and CDR2 SAAADI. The CDR3 DNA is TGCGCCAGCCTAATGGACAGGGAATATGGCTACACCTTC. It translates to CASLMDREYGYTF.

The chain has TRBV5-4 and TRBJ1-1; 8 bases map to TRBD1. Germline CDR1 SGHNT, CDR2 YYREEE (reference sequence). The CDR3 sequence is 16 residues long. J lost 1 base, V lost 4 bases, and 9 bases had no gene match. CDR3 region: CASSGLTGTGNTEAFF. The CDR3 DNA reads TGTGCCAGCAGCGGCCTCACCGGGACAGGGAACACTGAAGCTTTCTTT.

The chain carries TRBV7-8 and TRBJ1-1, with D unclear. V lost 1 base and J lost 1, with 7 bases in between. The CDR3 runs to 14 residues. CDR1 is SGHVS, CDR2 FQNEAQ, per germline. CDR3 amino acids: CASSLGPGNTEAFF. The CDR3 DNA sequence: TGTGCCAGCAGCTTAGGGCCAGGGAACACTGAAGCTTTCTTT.

The chain joins TRBV7-9 to TRBJ2-7, with 7 bases that match TRBD1. The CDR3 sequence is 12 residues long. V dropped 4 bases and J dropped 6; count of bases not matched to a gene: 3. In germline, CDR1 is SEHNR, CDR2 FQNEAQ (reference sequence). CDR3 sequence reads: CASSSTGTEQYV. In DNA, the CDR3 is TGTGCCAGCAGCTCGACAGGGACCGAGCAGTACGTC.

The chain is built from TRBV10-3 and TRBJ1-4; 8 positions agree with TRBD1. The CDR3 extends over 14 amino acids. CDR1 and CDR2 from the germline V gene are ENHRY and SYGVKD. The V and J ends lost 6 bases and 6 bases, in that order; junction bases with no gene match: 6. This CDR3 reads CAISPGGADEKLFF. The CDR3 DNA reads as TGTGCCATCAGCCCAGGGGGCGCGGATGAAAAACTGTTTTTT.

J is TRBJ2-1 and V is TRBV5-1; the D call may be TRBD1 or TRBD2 (5 bases each). The CDR3 totals 16 residues. V lost 5 bases, J lost 2 bases, and 17 bases lay in between. Germline V CDR1 and CDR2: SGHRS, YFSETQ. The CDR3 loop reads CASSSRDPRTYNEQFF. The CDR3 bases are TGCGCCAGCAGTTCGAGGGACCCGAGAACCTACAATGAGCAGTTCTTC.

The chain couples TRBV11-2 to TRBJ1-2, with a tentative D call TRBD1 (5 bases). This CDR3 region has 14 residues. V shed 5 bases and J shed 4 bases, with 14 bases lying between them. Germline lookup yields CDR1 SGHAT and CDR2 FQNNGV. The DNA of the CDR3 is TGTGCCAGCAGCCCCCTGGGACTCTTCTATGGCTACACCTTC. Protein: CASSPLGLFYGYTF.

This sequence joins TRBV12-3 or TRBV12-4 and TRBJ1-2; D uncertain. The CDR3 contains 13 residues. V was clipped by 7 bases and J by 4 bases, with 13 bases between them. CDR3 nucleotides: TGTGCCAGCAACCCCGTCGGAAGCTATGGCTACACCTTC. Residues: CASNPVGSYGYTF.

The chain carries TRBV21-1 and TRBJ2-3; the table's D call TRBD2 went unverified against the DNA. TRBV21-1 is reported as a pseudogene. CDR3 length: 13 residues. Here the CDR3 DNA reads TGTGCCAGCAGCTTTTTTAGTCTTCCGGGACAGTATTTT. This encodes CASSFFSLPGQYF.

This clone was observed once. Written as DNA, the CDR3 is TGTGCCAGCACCGTCCTAAAGGGGCAGGTTGCTGAAGCTTTCTTT. Translation: CASTVLKGQVAEAFF. The rearrangement uses TRBV28 and TRBJ1-1; perhaps TRBD1 as D (5 bases). In germline, CDR1 is MDHEN, CDR2 SYDVKM. This CDR3 has 15 residues. Deletions cut 7 bases from V and 6 bases from J, with 21 bases between.

The rearrangement uses TRBV11-2 and TRBJ2-2; TRBD1 might be the D (5 bases). This CDR3 contains 15 residues. Germline V gene sequence: CDR1 SGHAT, CDR2 FQNNGV. V lost 3 bases and J lost 3, with 11 bases in between. The CDR3: CASSFKGKDTGELFF. The CDR3 DNA is TGTGCCAGCAGCTTTAAGGGGAAGGACACCGGGGAGCTGTTTTTT.

This chain joins TRBV27 and TRBJ1-6, with D perhaps TRBD1 (6 bases). Trimming pared 0 bases from V and 3 bases from J, leaving 9 bases between. The length of the CDR3 is 16 residues. CDR1 is MNHEY and CDR2 is SMNVEV in the germline V gene (reference sequence). Written as DNA, the CDR3 is TGTGCCAGCAGTTTATCTGGCAGGGGCTATAATTCACCCCTCCACTTT. This codes for CASSLSGRGYNSPLHF.

This rearrangement joins TRBV3-1 (or the pseudogene TRBV3-2) to TRBJ2-7; D may correspond to TRBD1 or TRBD2 (6 bases each). Germline lookup yields CDR1 LGHDT and CDR2 YNNKEL (reference sequence). V shed 1 base and J shed 4 bases, with 11 bases lying between them. The CDR3 extends over 14 amino acids. The DNA of the CDR3 is TGTGCCAGCAGCCAAGTAGTAGGGGGGTACGAGCAGTACTTC. Protein product: CASSQVVGGYEQYF.

V usage is TRBV6-2 or TRBV6-3 and J usage is TRBJ2-7; 11 bases map to TRBD1. The V gene end was trimmed by 2 bases and the J gene end by 2 bases; junction bases not matched to a gene: 2. The CDR3 spans 15 residues. Germline lookup yields CDR1 MNHEY and CDR2 SVGEGT. The CDR3 region is CASSYADRGPYEQYF. CDR3 nucleotides: TGTGCCAGCAGTTACGCGGACAGGGGGCCCTACGAGCAGTACTTC.

This clone was seen only a few times. This CDR3 reads CASSEALPGSSPLHF. The CDR3 nucleotides read TGTGCCAGCAGTGAAGCGCTTCCAGGGAGTTCACCCCTCCACTTT. V is TRBV6-1 and J is TRBJ1-6, with D tentatively TRBD1 (5 bases). CDR3 length equals 15 residues. Germline V lookup: CDR1 MNHNS, CDR2 SASEGT. The germline V and J ends were trimmed by 0 bases and 9 bases, with 12 bases remaining between them.

The chain uses TRBV5-6 and TRBJ2-6; a weak D match, TRBD2 (6 bases). This CDR3 is built from 15 residues. Trimming took 4 bases from V and 2 from J, leaving 10 bases between them. In germline, CDR1 is SGHDT, CDR2 YYEEEE. The CDR3 sequence is CASSPQRAGANVLTF. The CDR3 region has the DNA TGTGCCAGCAGCCCACAGCGGGCTGGGGCCAACGTCCTGACTTTC.

The chain couples TRBV5-5 to TRBJ2-7; D call uncertain. V was shortened by 1 base and J by 5 bases, with 4 bases between the two germline ends. The V gene's germline CDR1 is SGHKS and CDR2 YYEKEE (reference sequence). CDR3 length equals 11 residues. Written as DNA, the CDR3 is TGTGCCAGCAGCTTGTCAGACGAGCAGTACTTC. Its protein is CASSLSDEQYF.

This chain uses TRBV2 with TRBJ1-1; weak D call: TRBD1 (6 bases). The CDR3 contains 13 residues. The germline V gene encodes CDR1 SNHLY and CDR2 FYNNEI. V lost 2 bases and J 6 bases, leaving 10 bases between the germline ends. The CDR3 spells CASSERGVPEAFF. The CDR3 DNA reads TGTGCCAGCAGTGAAAGGGGGGTCCCTGAAGCTTTCTTT.

The chain couples TRBV5-1 to TRBJ2-7; D is perhaps TRBD1 (5 bases). CDR1 SGHRS and CDR2 YFSETQ come from the germline V gene. The V end was cut by 2 bases, the J end by 1 base, with 13 bases between. This CDR3 has 15 amino acids. The CDR3 is CASSLSAGSSYEQYV. In DNA form, the CDR3 reads TGCGCCAGCAGCTTAAGCGCAGGGTCATCCTACGAGCAGTACGTC.

This clone was picked up one time. This sequence joins TRBV2 and TRBJ1-2; D is ambiguous. Germline V gene lookup returns CDR1 SNHLY and CDR2 FYNNEI. Trimming removed 2 bases from V and 7 bases from J, with 5 bases in between. The CDR3 covers 11 residues. The CDR3: CASSEIFGYTF. CDR3 DNA: TGTGCCAGCAGTGAAATATTTGGCTACACCTTC.

The chain employs TRBV7-9 and TRBJ1-4, with D uncertain. Germline lookup yields CDR1 SEHNR and CDR2 FQNEAQ (reference sequence). The CDR3 covers 12 residues. Trimming took off 2 bases at V and 5 bases at J, with 3 bases between the two ends. The CDR3 nucleotides are TGTGCCAGCAGCTTAACGAATGAAAAACTGTTTTTT. This sequence encodes CASSLTNEKLFF.

V usage is TRBV24-1 and J usage is TRBJ2-3; 15 bases match TRBD2. The CDR3 length is 20 residues. CDR1 is KGHDR, CDR2 SFDVKD, per germline. V was clipped by 5 bases and J by 2 bases; unmatched bases: 13. CDR3 loop: CATSGRTSGGALLITDTQYF. DNA for the CDR3: TGTGCCACCAGTGGTAGGACTAGCGGGGGGGCCCTTCTAATCACAGATACGCAGTATTTT.

The DNA for the CDR3 is TGTGCCAGCAGTTTCTCTACGATGGGGGAACAGTTCTTC. It encodes CASSFSTMGEQFF. V and J are TRBV27 and TRBJ2-1; tentatively, D is TRBD1 or TRBD2 (5 bases each). This CDR3 spans 13 amino acids. The V end lost 3 bases, the J end lost 13 bases, and 16 bases lay between the germline ends. Germline CDR1 reads MNHEY; CDR2 reads SMNVEV (reference sequence).

This chain uses TRBV9 with TRBJ1-5, with D uncertain. V was shortened by 4 bases and J by 4 bases, with 9 bases between the two germline ends. Germline CDR1 and CDR2: SGDLS and YYNGEE. The CDR3 extends over 13 amino acids. This CDR3 is CASSPGTNQPQHF. CDR3 bases: TGTGCCAGCAGCCCGGGAACGAATCAGCCCCAGCATTTT.

The chain couples TRBV28 to TRBJ1-5; TRBD1 is a possible D gene (6 bases). The CDR3 totals 14 residues. V lost 6 bases and J 2 bases, leaving 11 bases between the germline ends. Germline loops: CDR1 MDHEN, CDR2 SYDVKM. The CDR3 region has the DNA TGTGCCAGCAGCTCCGGGGGGCGCAATCAGCCCCAGCATTTT. The encoded protein is CASSSGGRNQPQHF.

The V and J genes are TRBV24-1 and TRBJ1-5; D gene ambiguous. V was cut by 5 bases and J by 5 bases, with 12 bases left in between. The germline V gene has CDR1 KGHDR and CDR2 SFDVKD. The CDR3 has 14 amino acids. The CDR3: CATSGRTDYQPQHF. The DNA for the CDR3 is TGTGCCACCAGTGGCCGAACTGACTATCAGCCCCAGCATTTT.

The V gene is TRBV5-1, the J gene TRBJ1-2, with D perhaps TRBD1 (5 bases). The CDR3 contains 13 residues. The germline V and J ends were trimmed by 3 bases and 5 bases, with 11 bases remaining between them. CDR1 is SGHRS and CDR2 is YFSETQ in the germline V gene. In DNA, the CDR3 is TGCGCCAGCAGCTGGCAGGGAGAATATGGCTACACCTTC. It encodes CASSWQGEYGYTF. The complete variable domain, with remaining parts taken from reference TRBV5-1 and TRBJ1-2, reads KAGVTQTPRYLIKTRGQQVTLSCSPISGHRSVSWYQQTPGQGLQFLFEYFSETQRNKGNFPGRFSGRQFSNSRSEMNVSTLELGDSALYLCASSWQGEYGYTFGSGTRLTVV.